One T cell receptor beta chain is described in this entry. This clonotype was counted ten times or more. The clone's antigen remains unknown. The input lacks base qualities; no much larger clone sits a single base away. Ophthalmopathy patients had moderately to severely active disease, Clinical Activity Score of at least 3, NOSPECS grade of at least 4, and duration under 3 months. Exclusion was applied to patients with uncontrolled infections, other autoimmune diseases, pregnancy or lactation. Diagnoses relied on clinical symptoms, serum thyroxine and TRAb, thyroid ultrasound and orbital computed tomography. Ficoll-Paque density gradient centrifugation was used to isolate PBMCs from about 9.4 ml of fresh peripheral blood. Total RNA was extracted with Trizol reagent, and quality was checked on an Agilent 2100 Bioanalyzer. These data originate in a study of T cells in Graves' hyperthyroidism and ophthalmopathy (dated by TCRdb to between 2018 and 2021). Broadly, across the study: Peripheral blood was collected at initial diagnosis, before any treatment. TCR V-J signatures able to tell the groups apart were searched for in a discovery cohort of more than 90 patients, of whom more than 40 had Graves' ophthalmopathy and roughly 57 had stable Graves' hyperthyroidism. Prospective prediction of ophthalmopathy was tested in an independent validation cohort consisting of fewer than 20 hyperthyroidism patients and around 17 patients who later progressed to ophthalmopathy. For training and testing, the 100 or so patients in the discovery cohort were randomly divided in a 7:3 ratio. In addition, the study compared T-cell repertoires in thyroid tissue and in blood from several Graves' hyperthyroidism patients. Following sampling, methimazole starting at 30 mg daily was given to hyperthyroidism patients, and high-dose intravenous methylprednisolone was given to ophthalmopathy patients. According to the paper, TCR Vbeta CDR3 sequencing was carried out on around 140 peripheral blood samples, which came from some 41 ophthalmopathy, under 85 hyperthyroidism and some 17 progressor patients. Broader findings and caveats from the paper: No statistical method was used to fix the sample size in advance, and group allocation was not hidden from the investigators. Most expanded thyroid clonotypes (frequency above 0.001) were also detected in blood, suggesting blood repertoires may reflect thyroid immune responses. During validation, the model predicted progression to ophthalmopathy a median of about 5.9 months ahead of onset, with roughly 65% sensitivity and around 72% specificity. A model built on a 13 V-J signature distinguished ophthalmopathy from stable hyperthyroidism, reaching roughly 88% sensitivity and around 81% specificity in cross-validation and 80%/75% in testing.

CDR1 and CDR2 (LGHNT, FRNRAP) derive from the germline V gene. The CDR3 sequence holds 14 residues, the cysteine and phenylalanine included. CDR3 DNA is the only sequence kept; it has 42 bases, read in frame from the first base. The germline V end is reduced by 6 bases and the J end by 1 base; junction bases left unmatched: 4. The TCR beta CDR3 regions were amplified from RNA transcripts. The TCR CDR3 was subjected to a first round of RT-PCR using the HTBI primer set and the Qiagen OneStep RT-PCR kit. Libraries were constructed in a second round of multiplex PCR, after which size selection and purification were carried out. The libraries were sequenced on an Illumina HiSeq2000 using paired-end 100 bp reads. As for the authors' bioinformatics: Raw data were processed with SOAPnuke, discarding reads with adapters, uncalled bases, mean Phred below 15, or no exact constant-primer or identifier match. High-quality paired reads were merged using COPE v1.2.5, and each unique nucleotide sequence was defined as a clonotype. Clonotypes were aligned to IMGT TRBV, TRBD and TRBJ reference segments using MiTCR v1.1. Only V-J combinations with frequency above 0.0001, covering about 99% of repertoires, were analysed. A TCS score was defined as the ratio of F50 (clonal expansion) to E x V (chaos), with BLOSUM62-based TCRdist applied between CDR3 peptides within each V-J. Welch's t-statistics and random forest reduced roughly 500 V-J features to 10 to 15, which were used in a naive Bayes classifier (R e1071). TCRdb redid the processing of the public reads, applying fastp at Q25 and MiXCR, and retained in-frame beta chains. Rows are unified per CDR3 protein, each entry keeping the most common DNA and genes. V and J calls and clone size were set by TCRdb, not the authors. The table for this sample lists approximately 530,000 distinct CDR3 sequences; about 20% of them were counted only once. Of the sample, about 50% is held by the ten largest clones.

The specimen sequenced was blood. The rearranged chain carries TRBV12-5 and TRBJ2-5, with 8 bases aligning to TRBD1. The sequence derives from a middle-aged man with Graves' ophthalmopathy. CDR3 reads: CASGKTGVQETQYF. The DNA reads TGTGCTAGTGGCAAGACAGGGGTCCAAGAGACCCAGTACTTC.